One and the same sample provided the 8 T cell receptor beta chains below, sequenced in a study of OX40 agonist ivuxolimab in advanced cancers. Repertoires were generated with immunoSEQ multiplex PCR, while TCRdb's copy carries only in-frame clones and drops some. This sample has 35,000 to 50,000 clones; more than 75% occur once, and the top ten carry 13%. Sample: CD4+ or CD8+ T cells sorted from blood, taken in a trial of the OX40 agonist ivuxolimab. The receptors derive from an adult with an advanced solid tumor such as melanoma, head and neck, liver or kidney cancer.

This clone was recorded once. As DNA, the CDR3 is TGTGCCAGCAGCTTGGTAGTTCGGGGCACTGAAGCTTTCTTT. It translates to CASSLVVRGTEAFF. The chain recombines TRBV5-6 with TRBJ1-1, with D unclear. CDR3 length: 14 amino acids. Germline CDR1 is SGHDT and CDR2 is YYEEEE. V lost 0 bases, J lost 4 bases, and 10 bases lay in between.

The rearrangement uses TRBV28 and TRBJ2-2; D perhaps matches TRBD2 (5 bases). This CDR3 is 14 amino acids long. Germline CDR1 and CDR2: MDHEN and SYDVKM. Trimming pared 6 bases from V and 3 bases from J, leaving 11 bases between. The CDR3 nucleotides are TGTGCCAGCAGCTTCTTCGGGGACACCGGGGAGCTGTTTTTT. Its translation is CASSFFGDTGELFF.

The chain recombines TRBV27 with TRBJ1-2; D call uncertain. Germline V lookup: CDR1 MNHEY, CDR2 SMNVEV (reference sequence). V was cut by 6 bases and J by 0 bases, with 11 bases left in between. The CDR3 loop spans 14 amino acids. The CDR3 here is CASRGGVPNYGYTF. The CDR3 DNA follows: TGTGCCAGCAGGGGAGGCGTGCCTAACTATGGCTACACCTTC.

The rearrangement uses TRBV9 and TRBJ2-3, with TRBD1 identical over 10 bases. The CDR3 length is 15 residues. The V gene's germline CDR1 is SGDLS and CDR2 YYNGEE. The V segment lost 4 bases and the J segment 6 bases; nucleotides outside the gene matches: 8. CDR3 amino acids: CASSTWDRGYDTQYF. The DNA for the CDR3 is TGTGCCAGCAGCACTTGGGACAGGGGCTACGATACGCAGTATTTT.

This clone is a singleton in its sample. This chain links TRBV28 with TRBJ1-2; a weak D match, TRBD1 (5 bases). From germline, CDR1 is MDHEN and CDR2 SYDVKM. Trimming took 4 bases from V and 4 from J, leaving 19 bases between them. The CDR3 is 16 residues long. This chain's CDR3 is CASSSLPAGDAYGYTF. CDR3 sequence (DNA): TGTGCCAGCAGTTCTCTCCCGGCGGGGGACGCCTATGGCTACACCTTC.

This rearrangement joins TRBV7-8 to TRBJ1-1; tentatively, D is TRBD1 (5 bases). The CDR3 runs to 13 residues. Trimming removed 4 bases from V and 3 bases from J, with 9 bases in between. Germline lookup yields CDR1 SGHVS and CDR2 FQNEAQ. The CDR3 spells CASSSQGDTEAFF. The DNA of the CDR3 is TGTGCCAGCAGCTCCCAAGGGGACACTGAAGCTTTCTTT.

The chain uses TRBV2 and TRBJ1-1; unclear D gene. The CDR3 runs to 14 residues. V was clipped by 4 bases and J by 0 bases, with 9 bases between them. In germline, CDR1 is SNHLY, CDR2 FYNNEI. The CDR3 sequence is CASSGNRVNTEAFF. The DNA for the CDR3 is TGTGCCAGCAGTGGGAACCGGGTGAACACTGAAGCTTTCTTT. Full variable domain (missing parts from reference TRBV2 and TRBJ1-1): EPEVTQTPSHQVTQMGQEVILRCVPISNHLYFYWYRQILGQKVEFLVSFYNNEISEKSEIFDDQFSVERPDGSNFTLKIRSTKLEDSAMYFCASSGNRVNTEAFFGQGTRLTVV.

This clone was recorded a few times. V and J are TRBV5-4 and TRBJ2-1; maybe TRBD1 (6 bases). Germline loops: CDR1 SGHNT, CDR2 YYREEE (reference sequence). This CDR3 spans 14 amino acids. V was clipped by 4 bases and J by 10 bases, with 18 bases between them. The CDR3 nucleotides are TGTGCCAGCAGCCCAACGACAGGTTCGGGCGAGCAGTTCTTC. Its translation: CASSPTTGSGEQFF.